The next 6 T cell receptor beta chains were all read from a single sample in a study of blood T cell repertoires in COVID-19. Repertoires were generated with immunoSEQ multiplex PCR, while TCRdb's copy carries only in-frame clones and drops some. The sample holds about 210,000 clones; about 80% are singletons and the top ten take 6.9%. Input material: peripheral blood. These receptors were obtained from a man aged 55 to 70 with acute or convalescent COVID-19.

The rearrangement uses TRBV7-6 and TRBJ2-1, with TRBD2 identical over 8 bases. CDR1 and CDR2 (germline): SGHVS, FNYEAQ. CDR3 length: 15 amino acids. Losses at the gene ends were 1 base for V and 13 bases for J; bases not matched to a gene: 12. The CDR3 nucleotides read TGTGCCAGCAGCTTAGGTAGCGGGGAGCTTTCTGAACAGTTCTTC. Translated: CASSLGSGELSEQFF.

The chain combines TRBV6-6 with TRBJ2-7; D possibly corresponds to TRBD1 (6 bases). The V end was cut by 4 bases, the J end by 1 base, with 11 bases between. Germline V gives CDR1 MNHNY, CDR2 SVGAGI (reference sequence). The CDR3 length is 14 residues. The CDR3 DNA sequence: TGTGCCAGCAGTTTGACAGGACAATCCTACGAGCAGTACTTC. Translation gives CASSLTGQSYEQYF.

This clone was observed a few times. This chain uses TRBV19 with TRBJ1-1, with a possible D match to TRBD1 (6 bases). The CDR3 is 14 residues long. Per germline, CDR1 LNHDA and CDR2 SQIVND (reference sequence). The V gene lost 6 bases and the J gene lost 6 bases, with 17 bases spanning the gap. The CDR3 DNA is TGTGCCAGTAGGGGGGCTTGGACAGTCGCTGAAGCTTTCTTT. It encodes CASRGAWTVAEAFF.

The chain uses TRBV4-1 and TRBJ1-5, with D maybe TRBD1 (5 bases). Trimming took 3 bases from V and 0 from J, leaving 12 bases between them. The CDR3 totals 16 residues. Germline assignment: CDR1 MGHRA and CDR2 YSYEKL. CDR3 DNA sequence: TGCGCCAGCAGCCAGGGTGGGGGGTATAGCAATCAGCCCCAGCATTTT. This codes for CASSQGGGYSNQPQHF.

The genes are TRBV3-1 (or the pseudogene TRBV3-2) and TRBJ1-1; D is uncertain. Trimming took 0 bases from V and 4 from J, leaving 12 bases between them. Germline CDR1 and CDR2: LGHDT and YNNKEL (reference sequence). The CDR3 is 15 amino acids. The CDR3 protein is CASSQDSGSSTEAFF. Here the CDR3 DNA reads TGTGCCAGCAGCCAAGATTCAGGTTCGAGCACTGAAGCTTTCTTT.

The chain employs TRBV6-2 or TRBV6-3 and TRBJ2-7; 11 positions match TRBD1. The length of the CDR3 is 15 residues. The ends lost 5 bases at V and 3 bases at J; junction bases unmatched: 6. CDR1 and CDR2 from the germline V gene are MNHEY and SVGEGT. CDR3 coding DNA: TGTGCCAGCAGTGACCCTGGGACAGGGGGCTACGAGCAGTACTTC. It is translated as CASSDPGTGGYEQYF.